This TCR beta chain was observed in a study of beta chain features in type 1 diabetes. This clone was picked up a small number of times. CDR1 is SGDLS and CDR2 is YYNGEE in the germline V gene. The CDR3 runs 17 residues. V was clipped by 5 bases and J by 10 bases; unmatched bases: 18. Investigators reverse transcribed all isolated RNA, so they sequenced expressed TCRB transcripts. TCRdb's table, derived via immunoSEQ multiplex PCR, lists solely in-frame clones and lacks some. The sample holds 200,000 to 300,000 clones, 11% to 15% seen once. The chain employs TRBV9 and TRBJ2-3; the match to TRBD2 covers 11 bases. Material for sequencing was naive CD4+ T cells from blood. This sequence was found in a middle-aged woman in good health. Here the CDR3 DNA reads TGTGCCAGCAGTGAGAGGGGCGCTAGCGGGGGGCGGGGGGCGCAGTATTTT. Protein product: CASSERGASGGRGAQYF.